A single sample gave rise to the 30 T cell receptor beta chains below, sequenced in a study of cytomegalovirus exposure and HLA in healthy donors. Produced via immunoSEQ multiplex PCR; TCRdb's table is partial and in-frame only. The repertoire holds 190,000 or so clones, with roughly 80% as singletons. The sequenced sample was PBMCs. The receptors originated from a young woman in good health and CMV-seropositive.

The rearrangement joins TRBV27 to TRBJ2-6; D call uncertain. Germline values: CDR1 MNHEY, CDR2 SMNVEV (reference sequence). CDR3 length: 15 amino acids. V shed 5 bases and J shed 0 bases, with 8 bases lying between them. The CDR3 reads CASSPSGSGANVLTF. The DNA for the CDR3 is TGTGCCAGCAGTCCATCCGGCTCTGGGGCCAACGTCCTGACTTTC.

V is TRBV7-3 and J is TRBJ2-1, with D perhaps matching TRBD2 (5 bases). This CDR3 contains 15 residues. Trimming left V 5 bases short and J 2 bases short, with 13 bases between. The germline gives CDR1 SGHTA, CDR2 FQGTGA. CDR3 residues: CASSPHSVPYNEQFF. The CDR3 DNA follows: TGTGCCAGCAGCCCACATAGCGTACCCTACAATGAGCAGTTCTTC.

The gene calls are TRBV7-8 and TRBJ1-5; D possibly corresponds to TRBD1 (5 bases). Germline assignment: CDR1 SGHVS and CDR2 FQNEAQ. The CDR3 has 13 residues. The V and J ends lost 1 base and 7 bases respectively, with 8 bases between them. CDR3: CASSLGGYQPQHF. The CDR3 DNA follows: TGTGCCAGCAGCTTAGGGGGCTACCAGCCCCAGCATTTT.

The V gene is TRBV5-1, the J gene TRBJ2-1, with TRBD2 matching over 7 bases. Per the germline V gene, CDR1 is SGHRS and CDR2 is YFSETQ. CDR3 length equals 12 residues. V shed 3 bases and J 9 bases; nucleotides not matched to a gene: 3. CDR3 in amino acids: CASSSTGGEQFF. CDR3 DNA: TGCGCCAGCAGCTCGACGGGGGGTGAGCAGTTCTTC.

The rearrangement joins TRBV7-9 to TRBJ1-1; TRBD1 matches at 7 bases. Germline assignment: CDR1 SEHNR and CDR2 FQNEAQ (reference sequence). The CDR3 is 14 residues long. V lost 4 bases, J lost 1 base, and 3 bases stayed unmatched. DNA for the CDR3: TGTGCCAGCAGCTCGGGACAGCAGAACACTGAAGCTTTCTTT. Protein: CASSSGQQNTEAFF. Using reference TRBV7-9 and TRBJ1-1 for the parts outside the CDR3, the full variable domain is DTGVSQNPRHKITKRGQNVTFRCDPISEHNRLYWYRQTLGQGPEFLTYFQNEAQLEKSRLLSDRFSAERPKGSFSTLEIQRTEQGDSAMYLCASSSGQQNTEAFFGQGTRLTVV.

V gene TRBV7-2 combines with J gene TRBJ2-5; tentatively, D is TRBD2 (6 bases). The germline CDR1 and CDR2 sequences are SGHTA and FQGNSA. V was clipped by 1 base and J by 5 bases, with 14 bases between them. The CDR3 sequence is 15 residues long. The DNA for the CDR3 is TGTGCCAGCAGCTTAGATACGGAGGGGTACGAGACCCAGTACTTC. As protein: CASSLDTEGYETQYF. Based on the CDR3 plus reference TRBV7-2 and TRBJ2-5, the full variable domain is GAGVSQSPSNKVTEKGKDVELRCDPISGHTALYWYRQSLGQGLEFLIYFQGNSAPDKSGLPSDRFSAERTGGSVSTLTIQRTQQEDSAVYLCASSLDTEGYETQYFGPGTRLLVL.

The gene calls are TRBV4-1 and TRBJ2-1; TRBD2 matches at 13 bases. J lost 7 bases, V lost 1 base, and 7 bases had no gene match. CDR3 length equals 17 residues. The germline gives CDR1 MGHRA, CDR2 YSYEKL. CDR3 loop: CASSQAPGTSGVNEQFF. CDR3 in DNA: TGCGCCAGCAGCCAAGCCCCCGGGACTAGCGGGGTTAATGAGCAGTTCTTC.

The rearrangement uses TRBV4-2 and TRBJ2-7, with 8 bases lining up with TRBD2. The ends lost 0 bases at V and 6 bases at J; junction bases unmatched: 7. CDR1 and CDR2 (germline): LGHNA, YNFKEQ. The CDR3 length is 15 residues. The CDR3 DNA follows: TGTGCCAGCAGCCAAGATTGGGGGACTAGTCCCGAGCAGTACTTC. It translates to CASSQDWGTSPEQYF.

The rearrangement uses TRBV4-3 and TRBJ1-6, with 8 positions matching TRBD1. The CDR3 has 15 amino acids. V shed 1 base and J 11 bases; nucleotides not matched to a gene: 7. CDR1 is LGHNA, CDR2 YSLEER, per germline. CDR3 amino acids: CASSQAWGQVTPLHF. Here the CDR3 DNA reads TGCGCCAGCAGCCAAGCCTGGGGACAGGTTACACCCCTCCACTTT.

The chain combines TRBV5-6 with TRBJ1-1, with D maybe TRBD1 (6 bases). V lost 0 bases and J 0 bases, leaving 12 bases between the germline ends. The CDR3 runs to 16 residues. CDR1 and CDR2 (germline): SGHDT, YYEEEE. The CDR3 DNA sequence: TGTGCCAGCAGCTTGGCGACAGGTCCCTTGAACACTGAAGCTTTCTTT. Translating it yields CASSLATGPLNTEAFF. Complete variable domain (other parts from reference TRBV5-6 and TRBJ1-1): DAGVTQSPTHLIKTRGQQVTLRCSPKSGHDTVSWYQQALGQGPQFIFQYYEEEERQRGNFPDRFSGHQFPNYSSELNVNALLLGDSALYLCASSLATGPLNTEAFFGQGTRLTVV.

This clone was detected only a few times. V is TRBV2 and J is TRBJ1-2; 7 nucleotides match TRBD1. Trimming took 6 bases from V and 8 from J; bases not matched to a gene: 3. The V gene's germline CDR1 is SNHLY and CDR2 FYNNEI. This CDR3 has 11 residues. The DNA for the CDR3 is TGTGCCAGCAGGGCAGGGGGAGGCTACACCTTC. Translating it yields CASRAGGGYTF.

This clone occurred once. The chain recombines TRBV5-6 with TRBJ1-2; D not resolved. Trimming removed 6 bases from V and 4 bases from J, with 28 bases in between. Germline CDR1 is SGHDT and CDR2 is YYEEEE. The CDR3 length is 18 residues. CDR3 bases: TGTGCCAGCACCCGGGTGATAAGTACCCCAACAAACTTCTATGGCTACACCTTC. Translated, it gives CASTRVISTPTNFYGYTF.

CDR3 residues: CASSPMGGASSGANVLTF. In nucleotides, the CDR3 is TGCGCCAGCAGCCCAATGGGGGGGGCCTCCTCTGGGGCCAACGTCCTGACTTTC. This rearrangement joins TRBV5-1 to TRBJ2-6; possibly TRBD2 for D (7 bases). CDR3 length equals 18 residues. The germline V gene encodes CDR1 SGHRS and CDR2 YFSETQ. V lost 4 bases and J lost 0, with 17 bases in between. The complete variable domain, with remaining parts taken from reference TRBV5-1 and TRBJ2-6, reads KAGVTQTPRYLIKTRGQQVTLSCSPISGHRSVSWYQQTPGQGLQFLFEYFSETQRNKGNFPGRFSGRQFSNSRSEMNVSTLELGDSALYLCASSPMGGASSGANVLTFGAGSRLTVL.

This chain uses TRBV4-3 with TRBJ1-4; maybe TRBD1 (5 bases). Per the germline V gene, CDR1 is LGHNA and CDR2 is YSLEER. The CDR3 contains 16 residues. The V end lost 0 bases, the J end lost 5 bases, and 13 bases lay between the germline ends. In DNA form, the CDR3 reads TGCGCCAGCAGCCAAGATTCTCCGGGGGGAAATGAAAAACTGTTTTTT. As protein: CASSQDSPGGNEKLFF.

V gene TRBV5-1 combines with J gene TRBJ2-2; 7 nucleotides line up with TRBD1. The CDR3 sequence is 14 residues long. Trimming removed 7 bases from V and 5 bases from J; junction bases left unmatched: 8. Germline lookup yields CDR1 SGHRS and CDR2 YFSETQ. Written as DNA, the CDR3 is TGCGCCAGCCGACAGGGTAGGAAAACCGGGGAGCTGTTTTTT. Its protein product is CASRQGRKTGELFF.

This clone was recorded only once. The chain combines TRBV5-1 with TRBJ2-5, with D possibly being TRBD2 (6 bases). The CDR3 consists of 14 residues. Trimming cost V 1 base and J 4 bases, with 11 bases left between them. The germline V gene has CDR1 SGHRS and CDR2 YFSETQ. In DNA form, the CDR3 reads TGCGCCAGCAGCTTGACCCCCGGGGGAGAGACCCAGTACTTC. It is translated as CASSLTPGGETQYF.

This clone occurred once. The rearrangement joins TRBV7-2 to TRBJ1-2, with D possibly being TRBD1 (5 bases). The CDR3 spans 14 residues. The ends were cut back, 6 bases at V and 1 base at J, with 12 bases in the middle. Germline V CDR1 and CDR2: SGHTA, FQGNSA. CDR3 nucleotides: TGTGCCAGCAGAGAGTCGGGGGGTAACTATGGCTACACCTTC. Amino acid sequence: CASRESGGNYGYTF.

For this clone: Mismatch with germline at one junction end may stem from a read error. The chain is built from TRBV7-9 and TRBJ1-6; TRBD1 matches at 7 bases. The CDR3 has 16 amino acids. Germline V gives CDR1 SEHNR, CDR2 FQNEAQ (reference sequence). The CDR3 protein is CASRLGTDNYNSPLHF. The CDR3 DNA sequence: TGTGCCAGCAGGTTAGGGACAGATAACTATAATTCACCCCTCCACTTT.

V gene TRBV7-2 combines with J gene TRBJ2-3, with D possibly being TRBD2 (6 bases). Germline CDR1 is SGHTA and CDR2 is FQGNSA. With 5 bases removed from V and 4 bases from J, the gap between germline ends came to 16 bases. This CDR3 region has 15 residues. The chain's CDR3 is CASSPLEGRADTQYF. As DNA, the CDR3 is TGTGCCAGCAGCCCACTGGAGGGACGAGCAGATACGCAGTATTTT.

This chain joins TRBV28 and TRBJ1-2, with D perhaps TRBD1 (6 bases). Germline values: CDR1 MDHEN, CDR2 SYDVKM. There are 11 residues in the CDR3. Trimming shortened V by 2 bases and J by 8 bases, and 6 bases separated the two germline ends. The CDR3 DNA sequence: TGTGCCAGCAGTTTAGGGGGCGGCTACACCTTC. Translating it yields CASSLGGGYTF.

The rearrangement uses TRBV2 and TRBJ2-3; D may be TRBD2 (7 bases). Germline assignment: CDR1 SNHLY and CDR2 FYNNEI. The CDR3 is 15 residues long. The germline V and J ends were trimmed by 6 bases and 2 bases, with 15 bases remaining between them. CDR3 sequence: CASSPGRGATDTQYF. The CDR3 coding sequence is TGTGCCAGCAGCCCAGGGAGGGGGGCCACAGATACGCAGTATTTT.

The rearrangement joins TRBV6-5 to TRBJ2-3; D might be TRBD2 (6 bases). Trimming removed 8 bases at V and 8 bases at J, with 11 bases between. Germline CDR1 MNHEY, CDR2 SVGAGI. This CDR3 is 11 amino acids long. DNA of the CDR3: TGTGCCAGCTACCTCGGGGGTACGCAGTATTTT. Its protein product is CASYLGGTQYF.

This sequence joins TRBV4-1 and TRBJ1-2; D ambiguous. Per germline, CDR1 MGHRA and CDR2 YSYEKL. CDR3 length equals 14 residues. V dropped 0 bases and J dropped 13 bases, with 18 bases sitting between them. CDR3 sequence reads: CASSQDSQSRSATF. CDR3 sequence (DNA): TGCGCCAGCAGCCAAGATAGCCAAAGTCGTTCCGCCACCTTC.

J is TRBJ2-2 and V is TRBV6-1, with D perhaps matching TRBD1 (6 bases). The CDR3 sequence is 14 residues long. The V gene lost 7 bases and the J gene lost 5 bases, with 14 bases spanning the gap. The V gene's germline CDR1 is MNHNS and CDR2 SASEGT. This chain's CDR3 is CASTRTEGTGELFF. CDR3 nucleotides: TGTGCCAGCACCCGGACAGAGGGGACCGGGGAGCTGTTTTTT.

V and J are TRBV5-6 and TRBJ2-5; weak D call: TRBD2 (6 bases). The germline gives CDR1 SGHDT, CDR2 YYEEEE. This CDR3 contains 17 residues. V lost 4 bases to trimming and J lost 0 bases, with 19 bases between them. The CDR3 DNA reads TGTGCCAGCAGCCCCCGTTGGGGGGAACCCGACCAAGAGACCCAGTACTTC. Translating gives CASSPRWGEPDQETQYF. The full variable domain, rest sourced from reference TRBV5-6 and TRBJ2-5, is DAGVTQSPTHLIKTRGQQVTLRCSPKSGHDTVSWYQQALGQGPQFIFQYYEEEERQRGNFPDRFSGHQFPNYSSELNVNALLLGDSALYLCASSPRWGEPDQETQYFGPGTRLLVL.

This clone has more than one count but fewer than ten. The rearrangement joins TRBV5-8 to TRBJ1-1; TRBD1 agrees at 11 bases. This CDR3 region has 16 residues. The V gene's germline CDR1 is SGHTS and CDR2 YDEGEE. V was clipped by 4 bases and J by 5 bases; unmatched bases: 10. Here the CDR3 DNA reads TGTGCCAGCAGCCCAGGGACAGGGGGTCCGGGGACTGAAGCTTTCTTT. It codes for CASSPGTGGPGTEAFF.

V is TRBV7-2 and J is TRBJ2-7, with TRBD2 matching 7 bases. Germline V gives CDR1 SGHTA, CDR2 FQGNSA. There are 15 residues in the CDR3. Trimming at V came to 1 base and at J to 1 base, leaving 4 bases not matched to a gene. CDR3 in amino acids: CASSLELAASYEQYF. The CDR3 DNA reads TGTGCCAGCAGCTTAGAGCTAGCGGCTTCCTACGAGCAGTACTTC.

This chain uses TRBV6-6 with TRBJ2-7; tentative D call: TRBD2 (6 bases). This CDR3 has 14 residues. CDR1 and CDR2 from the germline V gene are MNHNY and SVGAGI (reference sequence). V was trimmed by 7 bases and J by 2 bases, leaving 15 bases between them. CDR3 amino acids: CASTLDYRPYEQYF. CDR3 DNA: TGTGCCAGCACCCTGGACTATCGACCCTACGAGCAGTACTTC.

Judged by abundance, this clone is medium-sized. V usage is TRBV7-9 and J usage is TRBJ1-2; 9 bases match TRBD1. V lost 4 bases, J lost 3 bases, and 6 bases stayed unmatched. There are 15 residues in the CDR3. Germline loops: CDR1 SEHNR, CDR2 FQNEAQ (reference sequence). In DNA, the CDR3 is TGTGCCAGCAGCTACGCCCGGACAGGGGACTATGGCTACACCTTC. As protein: CASSYARTGDYGYTF.

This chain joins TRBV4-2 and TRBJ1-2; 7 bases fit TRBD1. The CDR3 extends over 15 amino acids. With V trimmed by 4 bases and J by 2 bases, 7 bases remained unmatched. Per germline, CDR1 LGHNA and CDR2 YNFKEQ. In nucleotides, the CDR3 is TGTGCCAGCAGCCCCTACCTGGACAGGAACTATGGCTACACCTTC. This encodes CASSPYLDRNYGYTF.